The entry that follows covers one T cell receptor (beta chain) sequence. This CDR3 is 15 amino acids long. Deletions cut 5 bases from V and 8 bases from J, with 18 bases between. TCRdb used MiXCR to reprocess the RT-PCR reads, holding one entry per CDR3 protein. Counted here are about 700,000 distinct CDR3 sequences, 11% to 15% occurring once; the ten biggest clones make up just over 3.5%. The sequence derives from a female donor in good health, serving as a healthy control. The sample was memory CD4+ T cells from blood. The chain is built from TRBV12-3 or TRBV12-4 and TRBJ1-4; perhaps TRBD1 as D (6 bases). CDR3 sequence reads: CASSLTGLMGEKLFF. CDR3 nucleotides: TGTGCCAGCAGTCTAACAGGGTTAATGGGAGAAAAACTGTTTTTT.